This T cell receptor beta chain emerged from a study of T cell changes during pregnancy in multiple sclerosis. Only in-frame clones appear in the TCRdb table, and some are missing; sequencing was by immunoSEQ multiplex PCR. The sample gives about 68,000 clones, 90% of which show up once; 1.5% is in the top ten. This clone was recorded only once. The sample here was peripheral blood, taken in the third trimester of pregnancy. The receptor was isolated from a female donor with multiple sclerosis, enrolled in a pregnancy study.

The DNA of the CDR3 is TGTGCCAGCAGCGGATTGACAGGGTATGGCCACACCATATATTTT. Protein: CASSGLTGYGHTIYF. This sequence joins TRBV9 and TRBJ1-3, with 7 nucleotides matching TRBD1. The CDR3 sequence is 15 residues long. Trimming took 3 bases from V and 8 from J; bases not matched to a gene: 11. The V gene's germline CDR1 is SGDLS and CDR2 YYNGEE.